This entry is about one T cell receptor beta chain. The target antigen is unknown. These data are taken from a study of shared clonotypes between healthy human individuals. Study-wide background: Each donor contributed plates that comprised three CD4 naive, three CD4 memory, two CD8 naive and one CD8 memory.

Study-level results: Unshared clonotypes carried lower generation probabilities than those common to all four donors. Naive subsets tended to show greater estimated richness than memory subsets.

The authors distributed each subset's genomic DNA evenly over several immunoSEQ plates. The repertoire was sequenced with immunoSEQ multiplex PCR; TCRdb's copy has only in-frame clones and lacks some. The repertoire holds 2 million to 2.5 million clones, roughly 93% seen once, with about 0.39% in the top ten. This CDR3 is built from 15 residues. Trimming stripped 4 bases from V and 8 bases from J, with 16 bases between. Germline V lookup: CDR1 SGDLS, CDR2 YYNGEE. Sequencing was carried out using naive CD4+ T cells from PBMCs. The subset: CD45RA+ positively selected. This TCR was sampled from a man younger than 30 in good health. Some clones in this sample may be carry-over from other donors' samples. The chain recombines TRBV9 with TRBJ1-6; D remains unclear. Here the CDR3 reads CASSLGPGRDSPLHF. The CDR3, as DNA: TGTGCCAGCAGCCTCGGTCCCGGGCGGGATTCACCCCTCCACTTT.